This TCR beta chain is drawn from a study of T-cell memory formation after mild COVID-19. About the study: TCR clusters showed largely donor specificity.

Points on this clonotype: Its antigen is undetermined.

Study results and limitations: A subset of responding clones appeared in pre-infection memory, suggesting cross-reactive memory joined.

5'RACE with constant-segment primers yielded barcoded, UMI-tagged TCR alpha and TCR beta cDNA libraries. TCRdb processed the 5' RACE reads anew with MiXCR; each CDR3 protein has one entry. The sample includes roughly 110,000 distinct CDR3 sequences, approximately 15% of them seen just once. This CDR3 is 16 amino acids long. J gave up 0 bases and V 4 bases, and 4 bases lay outside the gene matches. The germline gives CDR1 SGHDT, CDR2 YYEEEE. V is TRBV5-6 and J is TRBJ2-1; 10 positions match TRBD2. Sequenced material: PBMCs or a T cell subset sorted from them (not recorded which). This TCR was sampled from a man aged 18 to 29 who had mild COVID-19 (a few samples of this study predate the infection). Cell type and time point are not known. CDR3 nucleotide sequence: TGTGCCAGCAGCGTAACTAGCGGGATCTCCTACAATGAGCAGTTCTTC. Amino acid sequence: CASSVTSGISYNEQFF.